This TCR beta chain appears in the sequencing data of a study of cytomegalovirus exposure and HLA in healthy donors. PCR was performed using 60 Vbeta and 13 Jbeta primers. Clones were read by immunoSEQ multiplex PCR, and TCRdb kept only the in-frame ones, dropping some. The table has more than 50,000 clones, about two thirds seen once. The CDR3 has 14 amino acids. Germline V gives CDR1 MNHNS, CDR2 SASEGT. V was pared by 6 bases and J by 8 bases, with 12 bases of the junction left unmatched. Sequenced input: PBMCs. This chain uses TRBV6-1 with TRBJ1-2, with 7 bases that match TRBD1. The TCR sequence derives from a woman in her sixties or seventies in good health and CMV-seropositive. DNA for the CDR3: TGTGCCAGCAGCACGCCCGGGACAGTTCGCGGCTACACCTTC. It specifies CASSTPGTVRGYTF.